This T cell receptor (beta chain) stems from a study of shared clonotypes between healthy human individuals. On this clone: The antigen is undetermined.

Sequencing was performed with immunoSEQ multiplex PCR; in TCRdb, only in-frame clones are kept and a portion is missing. The data contain 550,000 to 800,000 clones, 74% of them singletons. The CDR3 extends over 14 amino acids. V gave up 4 bases and J gave up 3 bases; unmatched junction bases: 7. Germline-derived CDR1 and CDR2 are GTSNPN and SVGIG (reference sequence). Points from the study as a whole: Estimated richness was generally greater in naive than memory subsets.

This TCR was sampled from a woman in her twenties or thirties in good health. Sequencing was carried out using memory CD4+ T cells sorted from blood. Subset given: CD45RA-negative fraction. V usage is TRBV30 and J usage is TRBJ1-1; 8 bases match TRBD1. The CDR3 DNA is TGTGCCTGGACAGCGGACAGGGAAGACACTGAAGCTTTCTTT. Residues: CAWTADREDTEAFF.